This TCR beta chain is from a study of blood T cell repertoires in COVID-19. Per the original methods: Amplifying reference gene primers gave estimates of nucleated cell counts. The data were produced by immunoSEQ multiplex PCR, yet TCRdb's version contains in-frame clones alone and is incomplete. V, J and clone size reflect that table, while D and trimming were determined from the DNA. The sample lists around 110,000 clones; less than 85% were seen once. Trimming cost V 8 bases and J 5 bases, with 9 bases left between them. The CDR3 spans 11 residues. Germline loops: CDR1 LGHDT, CDR2 YNNKEL (reference sequence).

This chain connects TRBV3-1 (or the pseudogene TRBV3-2) to TRBJ1-2; D is undetermined. The sequenced sample consisted of peripheral blood. The source of this sequence is a man younger than 45 with acute or convalescent COVID-19. CDR3: CASGEGYGYTF. The CDR3 DNA is TGTGCCAGCGGCGAGGGTTATGGCTACACCTTC.